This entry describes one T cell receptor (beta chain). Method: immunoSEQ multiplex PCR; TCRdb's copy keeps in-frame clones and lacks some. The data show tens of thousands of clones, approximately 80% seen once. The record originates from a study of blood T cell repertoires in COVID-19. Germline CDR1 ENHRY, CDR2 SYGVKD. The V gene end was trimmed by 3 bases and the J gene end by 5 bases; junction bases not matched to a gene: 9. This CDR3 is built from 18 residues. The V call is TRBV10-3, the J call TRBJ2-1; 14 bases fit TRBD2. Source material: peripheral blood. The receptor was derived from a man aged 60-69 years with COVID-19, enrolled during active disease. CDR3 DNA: TGTGCCATCAGTGATCCCGGGACTAGCGGGAGAAGGGACAATGAGCAGTTCTTC. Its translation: CAISDPGTSGRRDNEQFF.